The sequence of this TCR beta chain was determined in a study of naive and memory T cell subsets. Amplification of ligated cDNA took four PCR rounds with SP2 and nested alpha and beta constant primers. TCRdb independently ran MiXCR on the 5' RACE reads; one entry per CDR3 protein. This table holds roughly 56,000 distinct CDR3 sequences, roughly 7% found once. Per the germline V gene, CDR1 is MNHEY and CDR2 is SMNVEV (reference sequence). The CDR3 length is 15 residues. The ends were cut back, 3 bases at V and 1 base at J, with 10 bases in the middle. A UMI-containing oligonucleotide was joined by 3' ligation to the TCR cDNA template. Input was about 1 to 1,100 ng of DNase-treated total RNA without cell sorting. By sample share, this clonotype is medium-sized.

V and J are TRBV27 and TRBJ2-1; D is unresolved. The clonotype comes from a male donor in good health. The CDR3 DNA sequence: TGTGCCAGCAGTTTTGCCGATTATTCCTACAATGAGCAGTTCTTC. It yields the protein CASSFADYSYNEQFF.